This T cell receptor (beta chain) was obtained from a study of T cell responses to AZD1222 COVID-19 vaccine. Study-wide background: Analyses pooled second doses at about 4 or about 12 weeks. General study findings and limits: Vaccine-associated CD4 TCRs ranged over spike, dominating at 160-218 and 743-854. Spike-specific TCR breadth and depth rose after two AZD1222 doses. White British ancestry dominated among donors, who included more females, and clonal diversity was possibly underestimated.

Assay: immunoSEQ multiplex PCR; the TCRdb copy retains only in-frame clones and omits some. The data hold approximately 90,000 clones, with around 90% observed a single time. With regard to this clone: Its matching antigen is unknown.

Sequencing was performed on peripheral blood, taken on day 0 of AZD1222 vaccination. The receptor comes from an adult in good health.

CDR3 DNA sequence: TGTGCCAGCTCGCAGGGTACTTCCCAAGGCTATGGCTACACCTTC. Encoded protein: CASSQGTSQGYGYTF. The chain couples TRBV18 to TRBJ1-2; D is perhaps TRBD1 (5 bases). The CDR3 is 15 amino acids. V gave up 6 bases and J gave up 4 bases, with 18 bases separating them. Per germline, CDR1 KGHSH and CDR2 LQKENI. The whole variable domain, filled in from reference TRBV18 and TRBJ1-2, reads NAGVMQNPRHLVRRRGQEARLRCSPMKGHSHVYWYRQLPEEGLKFMVYLQKENIIDESGMPKERFSAEFPKEGPSILRIQQVVRGDSAAYFCASSQGTSQGYGYTFGSGTRLTVV.